The following is a TCR beta chain sequence with its context. Its antigen specificity is not known. Base quality data are lacking; no much larger clone is found one base away. This record comes from a study of blood T cell repertoires in COVID-19 (dated by TCRdb to about 2020). Regarding the study in general: The collaborator samples originated in the United States, Italy and Spain and spanned the acute and convalescent phases of COVID-19. A de-identified subject ID, COVID-19 status, age in years and sex were almost always included in the sample metadata. HLA class I and class II types, where available, came from metadata supplied by the sample provider rather than from assay-based typing. The prospective study material was composed of cDNA or gDNA derived from T cells, B-cell-depleted T cells, or PBMCs. Samples came from the ongoing ImmuneRACE study (first 160 participants) plus 1,254 subjects from 6 global collaborators. Subjects who had been exposed to COVID-19, were actively infected with it, or had recovered from it provided the deeply sampled blood TCRbeta repertoires that made up the dataset. A freely available public database, intended as a resource for researchers studying the immune response to SARS-CoV-2, is where the repertoires were released. Beyond this particular receptor, the publication reports: Clinical and demographic metadata were provided uncurated, with the amount varying by source and participant.

Each collaborating institution followed its own protocols to collect whole blood in K2EDTA tubes. Collaborator samples were shipped for TCRbeta analysis as frozen whole blood, isolated PBMCs, or DNA extracted from either sample type. TCRbeta CDR3 regions were amplified from genomic DNA using the immunoSEQ Assay, a bias-controlled multiplex PCR. In the authors' own workflow: The number of nucleated cells in each sample was estimated from the amplification of reference gene primers within the assay. Sequence reads were collapsed and filtered to measure the absolute abundance of every unique TCRbeta CDR3 rearrangement. For each sample, productive Simpson clonality was calculated by taking the square root of Simpson's diversity index across productive rearrangements. TCRdb re-hosts the immuneACCESS table, in-frame sequences only. Its copies lack some clones; in the studies checked, an unresolved V gene accounts for under half of them, and the cause for the rest is not known. For V, J and clone size, that table is used; D and trimming come from the DNA. The sample records about 160,000 clones, 75% to 90% of which are singletons. Roughly a tenth of the sample rests with the top ten.

Relative to germline, V is 0 bases shorter and J is 7 bases shorter, with 13 bases between their ends. CDR1 SGHVS and CDR2 FQNEAQ were looked up in the germline V gene. The cysteine opens and the phenylalanine closes a CDR3 of 16 amino acids. The CDR3 DNA has 48 bases and is translated from base 1. The chain couples TRBV7-8 to TRBJ1-6, and TRBD1 may be the D gene, going by 5 matching bases. This receptor was taken from a human donor in a cohort sampled during active COVID-19. The sample consisted of peripheral blood. The DNA is TGTGCCAGCAGCTTAGCCGGGACGGCGGGGAATTCACCCCTCCACTTT. Its amino acids are CASSLAGTAGNSPLHF. The reference TRBV7-8 and TRBJ1-6 proteins fill in what lies around the CDR3, so the full variable domain reads GAGVSQSPRYKVAKRGQDVALRCDPISGHVSLFWYQQALGQGPEFLTYFQNEAQLDKSGLPSDRFFAERPEGSVSTLKIQRTQQEDSAVYLCASSLAGTAGNSPLHFGNGTRLTVT.